The rows below give T cell receptor beta chains drawn from one sample of a study of blood T cell repertoires in COVID-19. Libraries were prepared by immunoSEQ multiplex PCR; TCRdb keeps only in-frame clonotypes and omits some of them. The sample shows about 120,000 clones, over 75% of them seen only once. The sequencing sample was made of peripheral blood. The receptors originated from a woman older than 75 with acute or convalescent COVID-19. Each CDR3 is given with its conserved first and last residue. The D gene is left open where the match is weak. The listing skips clone size in some rows; elsewhere it reads once, few, many or a size class.

j_gene	d_gene	abundance	v_gene	CDR3aa	CDR3nt
TRBJ1-3	TRBD1	-	TRBV10-3	CAIKGQTGSGNTIYF	TGTGCCATCAAAGGGCAGACAGGGTCTGGAAACACCATATATTTT
TRBJ2-7	-	-	TRBV12-2	CASRYRPRLAGDIDEQYF	TGTGCAAGTCGCTACCGGCCCAGACTAGCGGGAGATATCGACGAGCAGTACTTC
TRBJ2-1	TRBD2	-	TRBV2	CASREDPGLAPLFF	TGTGCCAGCAGGGAAGACCCCGGACTAGCCCCTCTTTTCTTC
TRBJ1-5	TRBD1	-	TRBV5-8	CASSIDRGRNQPQHF	TGTGCCAGCAGCATTGACAGGGGGCGGAATCAGCCCCAGCATTTT
TRBJ2-7	-	once	TRBV5-6	CASSRSGRPYEQYF	TGTGCCAGCTCCCGAAGTGGGAGGCCCTACGAGCAGTACTTC
TRBJ1-6	-	-	TRBV4-1	CASSQEARNSYNSPLHF	TGCGCCAGCAGCCAAGAAGCCCGAAACTCCTATAATTCACCCCTCCACTTT
TRBJ2-1	TRBD2	-	TRBV4-2	CASSRSGTSGYNEQFF	TGTGCCAGCAGCCGATCCGGGACTAGCGGATACAATGAGCAGTTCTTC
TRBJ1-6	-	-	TRBV4-3	CASSQVTEQNSPLHF	TGCGCCAGCAGCCAAGTGACAGAACAGAATTCACCCCTCCACTTT
TRBJ2-7	-	few	TRBV7-8	CASHSQSGRYEQYF	TGTGCCAGCCACTCGCAAAGCGGCCGCTACGAGCAGTACTTC
TRBJ2-2	TRBD2	-	TRBV27	CASSLSGRNTGELFF	TGTGCCAGCAGTTTAAGCGGGAGGAACACCGGGGAGCTGTTTTTT
TRBJ1-2	-	-	TRBV6-5	CASRSTPLYGYTF	TGTGCCAGCAGGTCGACACCGCTCTATGGCTACACCTTC
TRBJ2-3	TRBD1	-	TRBV29-1	CSVREGTGGTDTQYF	TGCAGCGTAAGGGAGGGGACAGGGGGCACAGATACGCAGTATTTT
TRBJ2-7	TRBD1	once	TRBV27	CASSSNRGEQYF	TGTGCCAGCAGTTCCAACAGGGGCGAGCAGTACTTC
TRBJ1-3	TRBD1	-	TRBV10-3	CAIRGSKTGPGNTIYF	TGTGCCATCAGAGGATCCAAGACAGGGCCTGGAAACACCATATATTTT
TRBJ1-1	-	-	TRBV11-2	CASSKGVWNTEAFF	TGTGCCAGCAGCAAAGGGGTTTGGAACACTGAAGCTTTCTTT
TRBJ1-5	TRBD1	-	TRBV28	CASTEGTGYYRTQHF	TGTGCCAGCACTGAAGGGACAGGGTATTATAGGACCCAGCATTTT
TRBJ2-3	TRBD1	-	TRBV7-3	CASSATGSTDTQYF	TGTGCCAGCAGCGCGACAGGGTCCACAGATACGCAGTATTTT
TRBJ2-3	-	-	TRBV5-1	CASSPGTDTQYF	TGCGCCAGCAGCCCGGGTACAGATACGCAGTATTTT
TRBJ1-2	TRBD1	-	TRBV10-3	CAISESGQAGNYGYTF	TGTGCCATCAGTGAGTCGGGACAGGCGGGAAACTATGGCTACACCTTC
TRBJ2-2	-	-	TRBV18	CASSPGQGSTGELFF	TGTGCCAGCTCACCAGGGCAGGGAAGCACCGGGGAGCTGTTTTTT
TRBJ2-7	-	-	TRBV27	CASSSPLYEQYF	TGTGCCAGCAGTTCCCCACTCTACGAGCAGTACTTC
TRBJ2-7	TRBD2	-	TRBV7-9	CASSFPRTSTEQYF	TGTGCCAGCAGCTTTCCCCGGACTAGCACGGAGCAGTACTTC
TRBJ2-1	TRBD1	-	TRBV11-2	CASSLGQGNEQFF	TGTGCCAGCAGCTTGGGACAGGGGAATGAGCAGTTCTTC
TRBJ2-1	TRBD2	-	TRBV5-1	CASSPGLAAYNEQFF	TGCGCCAGCAGCCCTGGACTAGCGGCCTACAATGAGCAGTTCTTC
TRBJ1-1	-	-	TRBV6-5	CASLTELNTEAFF	TGTGCCAGCCTGACAGAACTGAACACTGAAGCTTTCTTT
TRBJ1-2	TRBD1	few	TRBV12-3/TRBV12-4	CASLGQGGGYTF	TGTGCCAGCCTCGGACAGGGGGGAGGCTACACCTTC
TRBJ2-1	-	-	TRBV5-4	CASSQFSNEQFF	TGTGCCAGCAGCCAATTTAGCAATGAGCAGTTCTTC
TRBJ2-1	TRBD2	-	TRBV5-1	CASSPGTSGGPNNEQFF	TGCGCCAGCAGCCCCGGGACTAGCGGGGGCCCCAACAATGAGCAGTTCTTC
TRBJ1-5	-	once	TRBV19	CASSISSREGRGTYQPQHF	TGTGCCAGTAGTATATCATCCCGGGAGGGACGGGGTACTTATCAGCCCCAGCATTTT
TRBJ1-2	-	-	TRBV11-2	CASSGRGNYYGYTF	TGTGCCAGCAGCGGGAGGGGGAATTACTATGGCTACACCTTC